This section outlines one T cell receptor beta chain sequence together with its context. The antigen is not known. Germline V lookup: CDR1 MNHEY, CDR2 SVGAGI. The CDR3 spans 15 residues. V lost 0 bases and J 4 bases, leaving 13 bases between the germline ends. Only CD45RO-negative cells positively selected for CCR7 counted as naive CD8 cells, so terminally differentiated effector memory CD45RA+ cells were excluded. TCRdb's table, derived via immunoSEQ multiplex PCR, lists solely in-frame clones and lacks some. Here the sample spans approximately 2,000,000 clones, over 85% being singletons. This sample stems from a study of shared clonotypes between healthy human individuals. As for the study in general: Each donor's CD8 memory used one plate, CD8 naive two, each CD4 subset three. Findings and limits, study-wide: Compared with memory subsets, naive subsets generally had larger estimated richness.

The source is a man between 18 and 35 years old in good health. Some clones in this sample may be carry-over from other donors' samples. The gene calls are TRBV6-5 and TRBJ2-7; tentatively, D is TRBD2 (5 bases). Sequenced material: naive CD8+ T cells from PBMCs. CDR3 loop: CASSYSSPEEYEQYF. CDR3 in DNA: TGTGCCAGCAGTTACTCGTCCCCGGAGGAGTACGAGCAGTACTTC.